This T cell receptor (beta chain) comes out of a study of T-cell memory formation after mild COVID-19. Study-level information: Each donor largely had its own TCR clusters.

General observations from the study: The study found balanced CD4/CD8 in clones contracting day 15 to 85 and a CD4+ lean in later expanders. SARS-CoV-2 specificity was not confirmed for second-wave clones peaking on day 37.

This CDR3 contains 16 residues. V was trimmed by 2 bases and J by 0 bases, leaving 12 bases between them. Germline V gene lookup returns CDR1 SGHRS and CDR2 YFSETQ. This clonotype was recorded many times. Its specificity is unknown. One entry per CDR3 protein results from TCRdb running MiXCR on the 5' RACE reads. The repertoire holds some 68,000 distinct CDR3 sequences, with around 15% as singletons. V gene TRBV5-1 combines with J gene TRBJ2-1, with a weak D call TRBD2 (5 bases). The sequence derives from an adult woman who had mild COVID-19 (a few samples of this study predate the infection). Cell type and time point are not known. The sample comprised PBMCs or a T cell subset sorted from them (not recorded which). The CDR3 nucleotides read TGCGCCAGCAGCTTAGGACTGGCGAGCTCCTACAATGAGCAGTTCTTC. Amino acid sequence: CASSLGLASSYNEQFF.